This T cell receptor (beta chain) stems from a study of T cells in Graves' hyperthyroidism and ophthalmopathy. Findings and caveats of the study: Stable hyperthyroidism was told apart from ophthalmopathy by a model built on 13 V-J features. The blood repertoire included most of the expanded thyroid clonotypes above 0.001.

Regions amplified from RNA transcripts were the TCR beta CDR3 regions. Using the HTBI primer set, a first-round RT-PCR was run on the TCR CDR3. Using its own MiXCR run on the multiplex PCR reads, TCRdb lists one record per CDR3 protein. Seen here are some 770,000 distinct CDR3 sequences, about a sixth observed once, and the top ten hold approximately 8.4%. There are 18 residues in the CDR3. V gave up 4 bases and J gave up 4 bases; unmatched junction bases: 10. Germline CDR1 MNHEY, CDR2 SMNVEV (reference sequence). This clonotype showed up many times. The antigen is unknown. The sample was blood. This sequence originates from a man between 18 and 35 years old with Graves' hyperthyroidism. The chain employs TRBV27 and TRBJ2-3, with TRBD2 matching 14 bases. The chain's CDR3 is CASSSPGTSGSWSDTQYF. For the CDR3, the DNA is TGTGCCAGCAGTTCTCCCGGGACTAGCGGGAGTTGGTCAGATACGCAGTATTTT.